The rows below give T cell receptor beta chains drawn from one sample of a study of blood T cell repertoires in COVID-19. Sequenced by immunoSEQ multiplex PCR; TCRdb stores in-frame clones only, minus some. The table has some 220,000 clones, around 82% seen once. The sequenced sample consisted of peripheral blood. All receptors come from a human donor in a cohort sampled during active COVID-19. Both conserved end residues are part of each CDR3. Fields, in order: J gene, D gene, clone size, V gene, CDR3 protein, CDR3 DNA. A D gene is named only where the DNA matches it firmly. Only some rows state a clone size, as once, few, many or a class for expanded clones.

TRBJ2-1 | TRBD2 | - | TRBV27 | CASSRRSGSGYNEQFF | TGTGCCAGCAGTCGCCGTAGCGGGAGCGGGTACAATGAGCAGTTCTTC
TRBJ2-7 | - | many | TRBV6-2/TRBV6-3 | CASSYPSGVTYEQYF | TGTGCCAGCAGTTACCCATCGGGGGTTACCTACGAGCAGTACTTC
TRBJ2-4 | - | - | TRBV2 | CASSDEGLAKNIQYF | TGTGCCAGCAGTGATGAGGGTTTAGCCAAAAACATTCAGTACTTC
TRBJ1-1 | TRBD1 | - | TRBV11-2 | CASSLTGTGPMNTEAFF | TGTGCCAGCAGCCTGACCGGGACAGGGCCTATGAACACTGAAGCTTTCTTT
TRBJ1-5 | TRBD1 | - | TRBV2 | CASSDRGYIQPQHF | TGTGCCAGCAGTGACAGGGGGTACATACAGCCCCAGCATTTT
TRBJ1-3 | - | - | TRBV7-8 | CASSLRTDPSGNTIYF | TGTGCCAGCAGCCTCCGGACAGATCCCTCTGGAAACACCATATATTTT
TRBJ1-2 | - | few | TRBV4-1 | CASSQAGLTVTGYTF | TGCGCCAGCAGCCAAGCGGGACTGACTGTCACTGGCTACACCTTC
TRBJ2-5 | TRBD1 | - | TRBV28 | CASSGGQGVRETQYF | TGTGCCAGCAGTGGAGGACAGGGGGTAAGAGAGACCCAGTACTTC
TRBJ2-1 | TRBD2 | - | TRBV29-1 | CSVTGLALANEQFF | TGCAGCGTCACAGGACTAGCCCTGGCCAATGAGCAGTTCTTC
TRBJ1-2 | TRBD1 | - | TRBV19 | CASRGQGKDYGYTF | TGTGCCAGTAGAGGACAGGGAAAGGACTATGGCTACACCTTC
TRBJ1-3 | - | few | TRBV10-3 | CAISARQISGNTIYF | TGTGCCATCAGTGCTAGGCAGATCTCTGGAAACACCATATATTTT
TRBJ2-3 | - | - | TRBV20-1 | CSATEGGTQYF | TGCAGTGCTACGGAAGGGGGTACGCAGTATTTT
TRBJ2-7 | - | - | TRBV28 | CASTSDSYEQYF | TGTGCCAGCACCTCAGACAGCTACGAGCAGTACTTC
TRBJ1-2 | - | once | TRBV6-2/TRBV6-3 | CASSYSDTPYGYTF | TGTGCCAGCAGTTACTCGGACACCCCCTATGGCTACACCTTC
TRBJ1-3 | - | - | TRBV24-1 | CATSDFIGNTIYF | TGTGCCACCAGTGATTTTATCGGAAACACCATATATTTT
TRBJ2-4 | - | - | TRBV28 | CASSFSSGLRRALAKNIQYF | TGTGCCAGCAGTTTTAGCTCTGGTTTGCGGAGAGCACTAGCCAAAAACATTCAGTACTTC
TRBJ1-2 | TRBD1 | - | TRBV5-4 | CASSIQGAQGYTF | TGTGCCAGCAGTATACAGGGGGCGCAGGGCTACACCTTC
TRBJ2-7 | - | - | TRBV5-1 | CASLRDTLSYEQYF | TGCGCCAGTCTCCGGGACACCCTCTCCTACGAGCAGTACTTC
TRBJ1-1 | - | - | TRBV5-6 | CASSLDGLALNTEAFF | TGTGCCAGCAGCTTGGACGGACTTGCCCTGAACACTGAAGCTTTCTTT
TRBJ1-1 | TRBD1 | - | TRBV19 | CASSIAGGNTEAFF | TGTGCCAGTAGTATAGCAGGGGGGAACACTGAAGCTTTCTTT
TRBJ2-5 | TRBD2 | - | TRBV5-1 | CASSLGVVAGVRETQYF | TGCGCCAGCAGCTTGGGGGTAGTAGCGGGAGTCCGGGAGACCCAGTACTTC
TRBJ1-1 | - | few | TRBV24-1 | CATSHFRVTNTEAFF | TGTGCCACCAGTCATTTCCGGGTCACTAACACTGAAGCTTTCTTT
TRBJ2-7 | TRBD2 | - | TRBV24-1 | CATSEGGGIGEQYF | TGTGCCACCAGTGAAGGCGGGGGGATAGGCGAGCAGTACTTC
TRBJ2-7 | TRBD2 | - | TRBV27 | CASIAGTSGRGEQYF | TGTGCCAGCATCGCCGGGACTAGCGGGAGGGGCGAGCAGTACTTC
TRBJ1-5 | TRBD1 | many | TRBV10-2 | CASSPTGSNQPQHF | TGCGCCAGCAGCCCGACAGGGAGCAATCAGCCCCAGCATTTT
TRBJ1-1 | TRBD1 | - | TRBV4-3 | CASSLSGDRVLGNTEAFF | TGCGCCAGCAGCCTGTCCGGGGACAGGGTATTGGGGAACACTGAAGCTTTCTTT
TRBJ1-3 | - | - | TRBV5-5 | CASSLSGGNTIYF | TGTGCCAGCAGCCTATCGGGTGGAAACACCATATATTTT
TRBJ2-7 | TRBD1 | - | TRBV4-1 | CASSQGPGQGFYEQYF | TGCGCCAGCAGCCAGGGTCCGGGACAGGGTTTTTACGAGCAGTACTTC
TRBJ2-5 | TRBD2 | once | TRBV5-1 | CASSLGASGRGEETQYF | TGCGCCAGCAGCTTGGGGGCTAGCGGGAGGGGCGAAGAGACCCAGTACTTC
TRBJ2-2 | - | once | TRBV25-1 | CASSEWRGQNTGELFF | TGTGCCAGCAGTGAATGGAGGGGGCAAAACACCGGGGAGCTGTTTTTT
TRBJ2-7 | TRBD1 | - | TRBV29-1 | CSGASGTGTDEQYF | TGCAGCGGTGCCTCCGGGACAGGGACCGACGAGCAGTACTTC
TRBJ2-1 | TRBD2 | - | TRBV5-1 | CASSFYGGTNYNEQFF | TGCGCCAGCAGCTTTTACGGGGGGACTAACTACAATGAGCAGTTCTTC
TRBJ1-1 | TRBD1 | - | TRBV4-2 | CASSQERTGTEAFF | TGTGCCAGCAGCCAAGAGAGGACAGGGACCGAAGCTTTCTTT
TRBJ2-5 | - | - | TRBV6-4 | CASSNPRRVQETQYF | TGTGCCAGCAGTAACCCCCGGAGGGTCCAAGAGACCCAGTACTTC
TRBJ1-1 | - | once | TRBV28 | CASRYTGKTEAFF | TGTGCCAGCAGGTACACAGGGAAAACTGAAGCTTTCTTT
TRBJ2-7 | - | - | TRBV2 | CASSVLPRFYEQYF | TGTGCCAGCAGTGTTCTTCCTAGGTTCTACGAGCAGTACTTC
TRBJ2-5 | - | - | TRBV5-1 | CASSLVAAPGETQYF | TGCGCCAGCAGCTTGGTAGCAGCCCCCGGAGAGACCCAGTACTTC
TRBJ2-1 | TRBD1 | - | TRBV28 | CASFLQGAGEQFF | TGTGCCAGTTTCTTACAGGGGGCCGGTGAGCAGTTCTTC
TRBJ1-2 | - | - | TRBV5-4 | CASSLTGQDGYTF | TGTGCCAGCAGCTTGACAGGCCAAGACGGCTACACCTTC
TRBJ1-6 | - | - | TRBV6-4 | CASSDLVGRSPLHF | TGTGCCAGCAGTGACCTAGTAGGTCGTTCACCCCTCCACTTT
TRBJ1-1 | - | - | TRBV27 | CASSLSYTDGGWSKAFF | TGTGCCAGCAGTTTATCCTACACCGACGGCGGTTGGTCCAAAGCTTTCTTT
TRBJ2-4 | - | - | TRBV5-6 | CASSLTGPLGWNIQYF | TGTGCCAGCAGCTTAACTGGGCCCCTTGGATGGAACATTCAGTACTTC
TRBJ2-4 | - | - | TRBV15 | CATSRTGLENIQYF | TGTGCCACCAGCAGAACAGGTCTCGAAAACATTCAGTACTTC
TRBJ2-5 | - | - | TRBV2 | CASSGGGETQYF | TGTGCCAGCAGTGGAGGTGGGGAGACCCAGTACTTC